The T cell receptor (beta chain) described here comes from a study of memory CD4+ T cells and cytomegalovirus serostatus. In the study overall: Of the healthy Belgian adults, 9 or 10 were CMV seropositive and 24 seronegative.

In the study's own analysis: Out-of-frame sequences were removed, leaving 2 million to 2.5 million distinct TCRbeta sequences. Sequencing used immunoSEQ multiplex PCR; TCRdb keeps in-frame clones, though not all of them. For V, J and clone size, that table is used; D and trimming come from the DNA. This table has 50,000 or so clones, about 74% appearing once. The CDR3 spans 13 residues. V was pared by 2 bases and J by 6 bases, with 9 bases between. Germline V gene sequence: CDR1 MNHEY, CDR2 SMNVEV (reference sequence). The sort gate was single viable CD3+CD4+CD8-CD45RO+ cells for memory CD4+ T cells. This receptor was taken from an adult in good health and CMV-seropositive. Sequencing input: memory CD4+ T cells from blood. V gene TRBV27 combines with J gene TRBJ2-3; D gene unclear. In DNA form, the CDR3 reads TGTGCCAGCAGTTTAACCGTATTTGATACGCAGTATTTT. Translating gives CASSLTVFDTQYF.